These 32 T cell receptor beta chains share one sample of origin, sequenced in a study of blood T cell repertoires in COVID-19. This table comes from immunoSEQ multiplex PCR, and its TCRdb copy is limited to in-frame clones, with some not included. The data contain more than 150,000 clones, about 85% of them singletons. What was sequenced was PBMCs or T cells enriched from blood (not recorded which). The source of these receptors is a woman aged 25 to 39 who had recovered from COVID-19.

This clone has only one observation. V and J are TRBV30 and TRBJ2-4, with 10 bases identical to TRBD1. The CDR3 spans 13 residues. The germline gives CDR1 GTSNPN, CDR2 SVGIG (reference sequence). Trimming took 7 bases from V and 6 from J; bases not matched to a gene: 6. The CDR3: CASRGQGRNIQYF. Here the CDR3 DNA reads TGTGCCTCCCGGGGACAGGGGAGAAACATTCAGTACTTC.

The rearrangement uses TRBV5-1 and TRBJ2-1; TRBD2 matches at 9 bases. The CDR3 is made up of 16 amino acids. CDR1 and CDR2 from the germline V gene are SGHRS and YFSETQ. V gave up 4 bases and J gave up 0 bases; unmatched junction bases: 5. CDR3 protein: CASSASGGSSYNEQFF. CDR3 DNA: TGCGCCAGCAGCGCAAGCGGGGGGAGCTCCTACAATGAGCAGTTCTTC.

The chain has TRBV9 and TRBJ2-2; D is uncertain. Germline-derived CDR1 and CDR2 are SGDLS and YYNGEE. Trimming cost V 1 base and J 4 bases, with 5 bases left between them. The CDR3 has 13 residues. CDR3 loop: CASSVYSTGELFF. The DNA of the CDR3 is TGTGCCAGCAGCGTATATAGCACCGGGGAGCTGTTTTTT.

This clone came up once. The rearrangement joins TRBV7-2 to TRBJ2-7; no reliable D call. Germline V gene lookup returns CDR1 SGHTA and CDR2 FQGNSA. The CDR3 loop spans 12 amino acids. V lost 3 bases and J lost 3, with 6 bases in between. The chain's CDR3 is CASSFNGYEQYF. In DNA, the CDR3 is TGTGCCAGCAGCTTCAACGGCTACGAGCAGTACTTC.

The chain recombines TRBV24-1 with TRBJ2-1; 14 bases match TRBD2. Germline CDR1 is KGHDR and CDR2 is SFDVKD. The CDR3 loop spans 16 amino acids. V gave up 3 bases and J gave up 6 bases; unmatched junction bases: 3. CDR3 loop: CATSDRLAGGFNEQFF. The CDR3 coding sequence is TGTGCCACCAGTGATCGACTAGCGGGGGGGTTCAATGAGCAGTTCTTC.

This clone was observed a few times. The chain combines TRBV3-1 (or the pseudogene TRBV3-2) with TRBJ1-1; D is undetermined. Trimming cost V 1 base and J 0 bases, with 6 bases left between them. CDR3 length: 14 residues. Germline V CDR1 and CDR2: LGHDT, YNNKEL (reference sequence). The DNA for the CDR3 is TGTGCCAGCAGCCAAGTAACATTGAACACTGAAGCTTTCTTT. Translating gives CASSQVTLNTEAFF.

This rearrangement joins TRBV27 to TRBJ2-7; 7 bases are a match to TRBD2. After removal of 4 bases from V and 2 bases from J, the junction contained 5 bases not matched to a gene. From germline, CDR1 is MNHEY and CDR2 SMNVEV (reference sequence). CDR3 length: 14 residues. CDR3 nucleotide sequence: TGTGCCAGCAGTTATACGGGGGGAGCCTACGAGCAGTACTTC. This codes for CASSYTGGAYEQYF.

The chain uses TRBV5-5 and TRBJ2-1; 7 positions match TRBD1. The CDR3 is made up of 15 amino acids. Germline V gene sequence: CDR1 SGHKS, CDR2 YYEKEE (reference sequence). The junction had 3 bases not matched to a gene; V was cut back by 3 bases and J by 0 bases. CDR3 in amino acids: CASSSTGYSYNEQFF. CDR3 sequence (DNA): TGTGCCAGCAGCTCGACAGGGTACTCCTACAATGAGCAGTTCTTC.

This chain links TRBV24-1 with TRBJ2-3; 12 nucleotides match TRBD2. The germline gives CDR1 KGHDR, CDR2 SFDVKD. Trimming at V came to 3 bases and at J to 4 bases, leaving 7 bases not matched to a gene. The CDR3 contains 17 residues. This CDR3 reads CATSDPIRLAGADTQYF. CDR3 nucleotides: TGTGCCACCAGTGATCCCATTAGACTAGCGGGAGCAGATACGCAGTATTTT.

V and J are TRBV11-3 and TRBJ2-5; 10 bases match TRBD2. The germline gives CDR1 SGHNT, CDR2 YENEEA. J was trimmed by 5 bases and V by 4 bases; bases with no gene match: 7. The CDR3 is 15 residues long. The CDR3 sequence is CASSWSGGAEETQYF. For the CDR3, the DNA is TGTGCCAGCAGCTGGAGCGGGGGGGCCGAGGAGACCCAGTACTTC.

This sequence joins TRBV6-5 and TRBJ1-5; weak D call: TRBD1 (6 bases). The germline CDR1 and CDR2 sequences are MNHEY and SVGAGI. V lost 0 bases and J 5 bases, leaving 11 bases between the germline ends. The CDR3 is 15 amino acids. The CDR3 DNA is TGTGCCAGCAGTTACTCGGCGGGGGCTGATCAGCCCCAGCATTTT. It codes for CASSYSAGADQPQHF.

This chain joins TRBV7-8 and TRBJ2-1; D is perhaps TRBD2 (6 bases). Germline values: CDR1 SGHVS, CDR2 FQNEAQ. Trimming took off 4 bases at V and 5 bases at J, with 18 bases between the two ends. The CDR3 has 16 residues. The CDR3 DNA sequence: TGTGCCAGCAGCTCGTCCGGGACTTCTAGCAACAATGAGCAGTTCTTC. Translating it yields CASSSSGTSSNNEQFF.

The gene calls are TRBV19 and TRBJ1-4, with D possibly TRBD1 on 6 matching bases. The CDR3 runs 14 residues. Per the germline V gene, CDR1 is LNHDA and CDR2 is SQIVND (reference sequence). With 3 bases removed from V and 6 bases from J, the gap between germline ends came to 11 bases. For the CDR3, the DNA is TGTGCCAGTAGTATTCAGGGACACTATGAAAAACTGTTTTTT. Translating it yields CASSIQGHYEKLFF.

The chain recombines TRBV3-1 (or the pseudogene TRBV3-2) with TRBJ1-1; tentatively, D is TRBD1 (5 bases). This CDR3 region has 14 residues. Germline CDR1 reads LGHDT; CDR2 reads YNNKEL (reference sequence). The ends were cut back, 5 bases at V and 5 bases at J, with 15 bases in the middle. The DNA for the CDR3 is TGTGCCAGCAGCTCAGGGATGGGAAGAACTGAAGCTTTCTTT. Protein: CASSSGMGRTEAFF.

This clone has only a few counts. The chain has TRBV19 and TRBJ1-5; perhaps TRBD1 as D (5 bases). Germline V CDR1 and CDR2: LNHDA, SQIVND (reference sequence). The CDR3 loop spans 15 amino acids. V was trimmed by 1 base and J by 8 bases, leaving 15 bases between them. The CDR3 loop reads CASSIGQRPREPQHF. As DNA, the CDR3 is TGTGCCAGTAGTATAGGACAGCGTCCTAGGGAGCCCCAGCATTTT.

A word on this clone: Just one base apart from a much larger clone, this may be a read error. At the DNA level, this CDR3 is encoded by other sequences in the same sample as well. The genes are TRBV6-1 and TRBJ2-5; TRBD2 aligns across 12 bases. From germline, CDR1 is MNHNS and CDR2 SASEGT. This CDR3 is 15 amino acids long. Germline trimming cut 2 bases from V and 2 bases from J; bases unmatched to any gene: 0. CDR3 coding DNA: TGTGCCAGCAGTGAACTAGCGGGAGGGCAAGAGACCCAGTACTTC. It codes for CASSELAGGQETQYF.

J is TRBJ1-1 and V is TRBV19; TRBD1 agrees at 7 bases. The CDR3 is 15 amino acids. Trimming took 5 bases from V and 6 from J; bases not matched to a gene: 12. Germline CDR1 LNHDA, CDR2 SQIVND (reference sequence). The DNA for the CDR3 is TGTGCCAGTAGTGGGGACAGCGCATACCACGCTGAAGCTTTCTTT. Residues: CASSGDSAYHAEAFF.

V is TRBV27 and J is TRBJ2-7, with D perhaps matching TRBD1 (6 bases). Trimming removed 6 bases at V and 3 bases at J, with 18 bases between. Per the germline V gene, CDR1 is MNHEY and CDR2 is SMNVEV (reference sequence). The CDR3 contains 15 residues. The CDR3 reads CASRRNRDKIYEQYF. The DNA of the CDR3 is TGTGCCAGCAGGAGGAACCGGGACAAGATCTACGAGCAGTACTTC.

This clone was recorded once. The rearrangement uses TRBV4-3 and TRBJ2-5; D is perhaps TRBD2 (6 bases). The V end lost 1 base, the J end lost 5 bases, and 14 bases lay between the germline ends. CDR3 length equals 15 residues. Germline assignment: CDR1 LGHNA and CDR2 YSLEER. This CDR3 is CASSQGGTSVETQYF. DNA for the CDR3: TGCGCCAGCAGCCAAGGGGGGACTTCGGTGGAGACCCAGTACTTC.

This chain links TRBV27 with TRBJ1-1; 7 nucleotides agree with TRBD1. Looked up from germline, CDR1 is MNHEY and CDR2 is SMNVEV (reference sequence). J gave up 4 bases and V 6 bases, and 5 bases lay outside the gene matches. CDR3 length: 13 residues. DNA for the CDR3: TGTGCCAGCAGAACACAGGGGTCCACTGAAGCTTTCTTT. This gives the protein CASRTQGSTEAFF.

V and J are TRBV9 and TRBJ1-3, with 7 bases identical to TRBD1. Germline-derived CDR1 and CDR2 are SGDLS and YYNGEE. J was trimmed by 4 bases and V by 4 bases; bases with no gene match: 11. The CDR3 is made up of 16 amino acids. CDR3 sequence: CASSFQTGTAGNTIYF. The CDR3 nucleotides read TGTGCCAGCAGCTTCCAGACAGGGACGGCGGGAAACACCATATATTTT.

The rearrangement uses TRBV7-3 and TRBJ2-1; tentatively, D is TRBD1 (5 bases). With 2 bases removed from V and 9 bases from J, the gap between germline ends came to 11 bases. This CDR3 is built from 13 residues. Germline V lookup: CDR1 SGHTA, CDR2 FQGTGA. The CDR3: CASSLSGQGEQFF. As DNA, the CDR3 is TGTGCCAGCAGCTTATCCGGGCAGGGTGAGCAGTTCTTC.

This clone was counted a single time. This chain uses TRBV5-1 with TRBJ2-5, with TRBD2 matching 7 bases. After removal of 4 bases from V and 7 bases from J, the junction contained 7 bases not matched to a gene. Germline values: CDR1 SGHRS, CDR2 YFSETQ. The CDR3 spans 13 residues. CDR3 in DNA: TGCGCCAGCAGCGCGACTAGCCGTCGGACCCAGTACTTC. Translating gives CASSATSRRTQYF.

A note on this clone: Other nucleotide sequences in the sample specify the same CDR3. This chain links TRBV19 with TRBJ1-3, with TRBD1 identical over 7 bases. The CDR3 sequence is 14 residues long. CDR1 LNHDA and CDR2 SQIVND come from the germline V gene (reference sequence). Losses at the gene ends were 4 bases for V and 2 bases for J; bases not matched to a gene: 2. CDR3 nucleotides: TGTGCCAGTAGTACAGACAGGGCTGGAAACACCATATATTTT. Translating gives CASSTDRAGNTIYF.

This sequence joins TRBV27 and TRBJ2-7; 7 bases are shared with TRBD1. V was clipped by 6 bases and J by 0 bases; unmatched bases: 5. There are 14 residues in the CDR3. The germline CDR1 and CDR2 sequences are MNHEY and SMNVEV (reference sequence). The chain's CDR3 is CASSKGQISYEQYF. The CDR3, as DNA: TGTGCCAGCAGCAAGGGACAGATCTCCTACGAGCAGTACTTC.

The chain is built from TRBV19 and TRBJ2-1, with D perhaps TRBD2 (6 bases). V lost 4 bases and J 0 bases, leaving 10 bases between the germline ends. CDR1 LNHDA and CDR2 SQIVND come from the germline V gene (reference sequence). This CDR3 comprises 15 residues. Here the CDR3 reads CASSRGTFSYNEQFF. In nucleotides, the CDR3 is TGTGCCAGTAGTAGGGGGACTTTCTCCTACAATGAGCAGTTCTTC.

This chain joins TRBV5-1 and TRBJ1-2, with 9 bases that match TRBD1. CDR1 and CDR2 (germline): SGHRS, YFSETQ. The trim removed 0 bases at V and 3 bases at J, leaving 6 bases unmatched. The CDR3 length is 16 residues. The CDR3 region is CASSLAMGQGDYGYTF. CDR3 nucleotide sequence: TGCGCCAGCAGCTTGGCAATGGGACAGGGAGACTATGGCTACACCTTC.

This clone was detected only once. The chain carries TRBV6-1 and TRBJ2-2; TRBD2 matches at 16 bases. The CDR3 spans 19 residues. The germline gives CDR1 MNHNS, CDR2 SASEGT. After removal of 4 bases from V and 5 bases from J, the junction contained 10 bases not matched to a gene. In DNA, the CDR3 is TGTGCCAGCAGTGCGCCGGGACTAGCGGGAGGGGCTAGAACCGGGGAGCTGTTTTTT. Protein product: CASSAPGLAGGARTGELFF.

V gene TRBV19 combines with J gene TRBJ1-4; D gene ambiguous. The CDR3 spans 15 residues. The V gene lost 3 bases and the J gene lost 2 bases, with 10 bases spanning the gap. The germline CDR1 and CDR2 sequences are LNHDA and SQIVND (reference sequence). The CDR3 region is CASSISRATNEKLFF. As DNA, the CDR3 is TGTGCCAGTAGTATCAGCCGAGCGACTAATGAAAAACTGTTTTTT.

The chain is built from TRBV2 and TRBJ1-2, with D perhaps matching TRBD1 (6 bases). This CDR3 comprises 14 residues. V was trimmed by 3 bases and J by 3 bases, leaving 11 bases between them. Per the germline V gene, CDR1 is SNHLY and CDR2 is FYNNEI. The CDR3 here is CASSEIRGDYGYTF. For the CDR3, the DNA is TGTGCCAGCAGTGAGATCAGGGGTGACTATGGCTACACCTTC.

Written as DNA, the CDR3 is TGTGCCAGCAGTCCTCTGCAGGGTGTTAATCAGCCCCAGCATTTT. This sequence encodes CASSPLQGVNQPQHF. The rearrangement links TRBV6-6 to TRBJ1-5; the D gene is possibly TRBD1 (5 bases). CDR3 length: 15 residues. Germline V CDR1 and CDR2: MNHNY, SVGAGI (reference sequence). Between the trimmed V and J ends, which lost 5 bases and 4 bases, there was a span of 15 bases.

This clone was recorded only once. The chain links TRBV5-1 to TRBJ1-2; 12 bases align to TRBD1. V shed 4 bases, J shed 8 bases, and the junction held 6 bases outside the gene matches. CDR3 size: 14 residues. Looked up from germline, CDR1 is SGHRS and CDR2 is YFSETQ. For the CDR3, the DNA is TGCGCCAGCAGCGCCGGGACAGGGGGCAGAGGCTACACCTTC. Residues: CASSAGTGGRGYTF.